These T cell receptor beta chains were read from a single sample in a study of T cell changes during pregnancy in multiple sclerosis. This table comes from immunoSEQ multiplex PCR, and its TCRdb copy is limited to in-frame clones, with some not included. The data hold 45,000 to 50,000 clones, with 80% to 95% observed a single time. The specimen comprised CD8+ T cells from peripheral blood mononuclear cells, sampled after pregnancy. These receptors all come from a female donor with multiple sclerosis, enrolled in a pregnancy study. The CDR3 runs from the conserved cysteine through the conserved F or W. Fields, in order: J gene, V gene, clone size, D gene, CDR3 DNA, CDR3 protein. The D gene is left open where the match is weak. Clone size appears in some rows only: once, few, many, or a class for an expanded clone.

j_gene: TRBJ2-7; v_gene: TRBV6-5; abundance: .; d_gene: TRBD1; CDR3nt: TGTGCCAGCACCTTCGGACAGGGATTTCGCTACGAGCAGTACTTC; CDR3aa: CASTFGQGFRYEQYF
j_gene: TRBJ1-2; v_gene: TRBV19; abundance: .; d_gene: .; CDR3nt: TGTGCCAGTAGCGTCTTTTGGGCAAATGGCTACACCTTC; CDR3aa: CASSVFWANGYTF
j_gene: TRBJ2-5; v_gene: TRBV27; abundance: .; d_gene: .; CDR3nt: TGTGCCAGCAGTTTATTCCCCCCACAGGAGGGAACTATACAAGAGACCCAGTACTTC; CDR3aa: CASSLFPPQEGTIQETQYF
j_gene: TRBJ2-5; v_gene: TRBV5-1; abundance: .; d_gene: TRBD2; CDR3nt: TGCGCCAGCAGCTTGATCCCCCTAGCGGGAGGGCCGGAGACCCAGTACTTC; CDR3aa: CASSLIPLAGGPETQYF
j_gene: TRBJ2-1; v_gene: TRBV7-9; abundance: .; d_gene: .; CDR3nt: TGTGCCAGCAGCTCAGGGCTTGGAGTGACCTACAATGAGCAGTTCTTC; CDR3aa: CASSSGLGVTYNEQFF
j_gene: TRBJ2-2; v_gene: TRBV2; abundance: .; d_gene: TRBD1; CDR3nt: TGTGCCAGCAGTGACCTAGACAGGGGCCCAAGTGCGAACACCGGGGAGCTGTTTTTT; CDR3aa: CASSDLDRGPSANTGELFF
j_gene: TRBJ1-2; v_gene: TRBV9; abundance: .; d_gene: .; CDR3nt: TGTGCCAGCAGCGTAGAGACAGGCACTAACTATGGCTACACCTTC; CDR3aa: CASSVETGTNYGYTF
j_gene: TRBJ2-7; v_gene: TRBV5-6; abundance: .; d_gene: .; CDR3nt: TGTGCCAGCAACGCGGGGCACTCCTACGAGCAGTACTTC; CDR3aa: CASNAGHSYEQYF
j_gene: TRBJ2-3; v_gene: TRBV5-1; abundance: .; d_gene: .; CDR3nt: TGCGCCAGCAGCTTCGTCGGAGGTAAAGATACGCAGTATTTT; CDR3aa: CASSFVGGKDTQYF
j_gene: TRBJ2-3; v_gene: TRBV7-9; abundance: .; d_gene: TRBD2; CDR3nt: TGTGCCAGCAGCTTAATAGGACTAGCGGTCTTCGGGGATACGCAGTATTTT; CDR3aa: CASSLIGLAVFGDTQYF
j_gene: TRBJ1-1; v_gene: TRBV9; abundance: .; d_gene: TRBD1; CDR3nt: TGTGCCAGCAGCGTAGGGACAGGGGTGGGCATTGAAGCTTTCTTT; CDR3aa: CASSVGTGVGIEAFF
j_gene: TRBJ2-7; v_gene: TRBV2; abundance: .; d_gene: TRBD1; CDR3nt: TGTGCCAGTATTTCCGGGACAGTTTCCTACGAGCAGTACTTC; CDR3aa: CASISGTVSYEQYF
j_gene: TRBJ2-7; v_gene: TRBV6-5; abundance: .; d_gene: .; CDR3nt: TGTGCCAGCAGAGGGGGGGCCGGCGAGCAGTACTTC; CDR3aa: CASRGGAGEQYF
j_gene: TRBJ2-7; v_gene: TRBV30; abundance: once; d_gene: TRBD2; CDR3nt: TGTGCCTGGATGCCCGTACTAGCGGGAGGTTGGGAGCAGTACTTC; CDR3aa: CAWMPVLAGGWEQYF
j_gene: TRBJ1-1; v_gene: TRBV29-1; abundance: .; d_gene: .; CDR3nt: TGCAGCGCCCTGGAAGGTGTCGGCAGGGGAGCTTTCTTT; CDR3aa: CSALEGVGRGAFF
j_gene: TRBJ2-5; v_gene: TRBV5-1; abundance: .; d_gene: TRBD2; CDR3nt: TGCGCCAGCAGCTCGGGACTAGGGTGGCAAGAGACCCAGTACTTC; CDR3aa: CASSSGLGWQETQYF
j_gene: TRBJ2-6; v_gene: TRBV6-1; abundance: .; d_gene: .; CDR3nt: TGTGCCATTCCCGAGGGGGAGGCCAACGTCCTGACTTTC; CDR3aa: CAIPEGEANVLTF
j_gene: TRBJ2-7; v_gene: TRBV27; abundance: once; d_gene: .; CDR3nt: TGTGCCAGCAGTTTCGCGGTATCCTACGAGCAGTACTTC; CDR3aa: CASSFAVSYEQYF
j_gene: TRBJ1-2; v_gene: TRBV13; abundance: .; d_gene: TRBD1; CDR3nt: TGTGCCAGCAGCTTAGGGACAGGGGACTATGGCTACACCTTC; CDR3aa: CASSLGTGDYGYTF
j_gene: TRBJ2-1; v_gene: TRBV5-1; abundance: once; d_gene: .; CDR3nt: TGCGCCAGCAGCTTGGAGGGGTATGGGCCCCCCGATGAGCAGTTCTTC; CDR3aa: CASSLEGYGPPDEQFF
j_gene: TRBJ2-1; v_gene: TRBV27; abundance: .; d_gene: .; CDR3nt: TGTGCCAGCAGATTGCAGGGGAGCTCCTACAATGAGCAGTTCTTC; CDR3aa: CASRLQGSSYNEQFF
j_gene: TRBJ1-1; v_gene: TRBV10-3; abundance: .; d_gene: .; CDR3nt: TGTGCCATCAGTGAGTCGGGGCTTGGGCGTGAAGCTTTCTTT; CDR3aa: CAISESGLGREAFF
j_gene: TRBJ1-1; v_gene: TRBV14; abundance: .; d_gene: .; CDR3nt: TGTGCCAGCAGCCAGGGGCTGGGCACTGAAGCTTTCTTT; CDR3aa: CASSQGLGTEAFF
j_gene: TRBJ1-5; v_gene: TRBV4-1; abundance: .; d_gene: .; CDR3nt: TGCGCCAGCAGCCAACAGTACCTTCCCAGCAATCAGCCCCAGCATTTT; CDR3aa: CASSQQYLPSNQPQHF
j_gene: TRBJ2-1; v_gene: TRBV4-3; abundance: .; d_gene: .; CDR3nt: TGCGCCAGCAGCCAAGGGCCCGCTGGCGGGGAGCAGTTCTTC; CDR3aa: CASSQGPAGGEQFF
j_gene: TRBJ1-1; v_gene: TRBV5-1; abundance: .; d_gene: TRBD1; CDR3nt: TGCGCCAGCAGCCAACAGGGGTTTGAAGCTTTCTTT; CDR3aa: CASSQQGFEAFF
j_gene: TRBJ2-7; v_gene: TRBV6-6; abundance: .; d_gene: .; CDR3nt: TGTGCCAGCCGTAACGAGGGAAGGGGGTACGAGCAGTACTTC; CDR3aa: CASRNEGRGYEQYF
j_gene: TRBJ2-3; v_gene: TRBV29-1; abundance: .; d_gene: TRBD1; CDR3nt: TGCAGCGTGGATAAACAGGGGGCGCTTGCAGATACGCAGTATTTT; CDR3aa: CSVDKQGALADTQYF
j_gene: TRBJ2-7; v_gene: TRBV4-2; abundance: .; d_gene: .; CDR3nt: TGTGCCAGCAGCCACAGCAGGGACTACGAGCAGTACTTC; CDR3aa: CASSHSRDYEQYF
j_gene: TRBJ2-7; v_gene: TRBV5-1; abundance: .; d_gene: .; CDR3nt: TGCGCCAGCAGCTTGGGTTACTACGAGCAGTACTTC; CDR3aa: CASSLGYYEQYF
j_gene: TRBJ2-3; v_gene: TRBV5-5; abundance: .; d_gene: .; CDR3nt: TGTGCCAGCAGCTCAGAAGGTTCGGGTACGCAGTATTTT; CDR3aa: CASSSEGSGTQYF
j_gene: TRBJ2-1; v_gene: TRBV4-3; abundance: .; d_gene: .; CDR3nt: TGCGCCAGCAGCCGTCGGTGGCAGGATTACAATGAGCAGTTCTTC; CDR3aa: CASSRRWQDYNEQFF
j_gene: TRBJ1-3; v_gene: TRBV5-4; abundance: .; d_gene: TRBD1; CDR3nt: TGTGCCAGCAGCGTGGGACAGGGGGCTGGAAACACCATATATTTT; CDR3aa: CASSVGQGAGNTIYF
j_gene: TRBJ2-3; v_gene: TRBV13; abundance: once; d_gene: TRBD2; CDR3nt: TGTGCCAGCAGCTTAGCTGTGACTAGCGGGAGAACAGATACGCAGTATTTT; CDR3aa: CASSLAVTSGRTDTQYF
j_gene: TRBJ2-7; v_gene: TRBV6-1; abundance: .; d_gene: TRBD1; CDR3nt: TGTGCCAGCAGGGGACAGGGCGCCCACGAGCAGTACTTC; CDR3aa: CASRGQGAHEQYF
j_gene: TRBJ2-7; v_gene: TRBV30; abundance: .; d_gene: TRBD1; CDR3nt: TGTGCCTGGAGTAATCCGGACAGGGGCGTTTTTTACGAGCAGTACTTC; CDR3aa: CAWSNPDRGVFYEQYF
j_gene: TRBJ1-5; v_gene: TRBV13; abundance: .; d_gene: .; CDR3nt: TGTGCCAGCAGGCCTGATCGGGACAATAATCAGCCCCAGCATTTT; CDR3aa: CASRPDRDNNQPQHF